This T cell receptor beta chain emerged from a study of blood T cells in healthy people across ages. Study findings and constraints: Estimated diversity across one million T cells was deemed an underestimate.

Healthy Caucasians from Russia aged roughly 6 to 95 served as donors. This clonotype was detected a few times. What it recognizes is unknown. Germline CDR1 and CDR2: MGHRA and YSYEKL. Trimming removed 4 bases from V and 1 base from J; junction bases left unmatched: 18. The CDR3 contains 20 residues. Then a second PCR, running about 7 to 11 cycles, was carried out with a sample-barcoded 5' primer and a J-beta primer mix. A 12-random-nucleotide template-switch adaptor tagged each cDNA molecule. Using its own MiXCR run on the 5' RACE reads, TCRdb lists one record per CDR3 protein. This sample has about 1.6 million distinct CDR3 sequences, with about 35% found just once.

The clonotype was recovered from a young woman in good health. Input material: blood. The chain carries TRBV4-1 and TRBJ2-5, with TRBD2 matching over 10 bases. CDR3 coding DNA: TGCGCCAGCAGCCTCAAGATCCTGAACAGCGGGGGGGCTGGCCAAGAGACCCAGTACTTC. This gives the protein CASSLKILNSGGAGQETQYF.